The 25 T cell receptor beta chains below were found in one sample sequenced in a study of beta chain features in type 1 diabetes. General observations from the study: Shortening that was moderate but significant affected the TCRB CDR3s of Type 1 diabetes patients in all four CD4+ subsets.

Reverse transcribing all isolated RNA meant expressed TCRB transcripts were sequenced. This table comes from immunoSEQ multiplex PCR, and its TCRdb copy is limited to in-frame clones, with some not included. The table includes around 650,000 clones, around 12% detected once. The antigens of these receptors remain unknown. Sequencing was performed on naive CD4+ T cells from blood. These receptors all stem from a man aged 25 to 40 with type 1 diabetes.

The gene calls are TRBV5-1 and TRBJ2-2; TRBD1 matches at 11 bases. There are 16 residues in the CDR3. Germline V CDR1 and CDR2: SGHRS, YFSETQ. The V and J ends lost 3 bases and 5 bases, in that order; junction bases with no gene match: 6. Written as DNA, the CDR3 is TGCGCCAGCAGCTCCCCCGGGACAGGGGGTACCGGGGAGCTGTTTTTT. It is translated as CASSSPGTGGTGELFF. Full variable domain (outside the CDR3, taken from reference TRBV5-1 and TRBJ2-2): KAGVTQTPRYLIKTRGQQVTLSCSPISGHRSVSWYQQTPGQGLQFLFEYFSETQRNKGNFPGRFSGRQFSNSRSEMNVSTLELGDSALYLCASSSPGTGGTGELFFGEGSRLTVL.

J is TRBJ2-3 and V is TRBV5-6; D gene ambiguous. Trimming left V 1 base short and J 1 base short, with 4 bases between. This CDR3 is built from 13 residues. Germline-derived CDR1 and CDR2 are SGHDT and YYEEEE. The CDR3 DNA follows: TGTGCCAGCAGCTTGATGGGCACAGATACGCAGTATTTT. This gives the protein CASSLMGTDTQYF.

J is TRBJ1-2 and V is TRBV7-9; TRBD1 matches at 7 bases. V gave up 5 bases and J gave up 8 bases; unmatched junction bases: 8. The V gene's germline CDR1 is SEHNR and CDR2 FQNEAQ (reference sequence). This CDR3 has 13 residues. The CDR3 is CASSASTGMGYTF. CDR3 in DNA: TGTGCCAGCAGCGCATCGACAGGGATGGGCTACACCTTC.

The chain joins TRBV30 to TRBJ1-3; no definite D call. Trimming took 1 base from V and 1 from J, leaving 8 bases between them. The germline V gene encodes CDR1 GTSNPN and CDR2 SVGIG (reference sequence). The CDR3 runs to 14 residues. Written as DNA, the CDR3 is TGTGCCTGGAGTGGGGCGGAATCTGGAAACACCATATATTTT. It is translated as CAWSGAESGNTIYF.

For the CDR3, the DNA is TGCAGCGTCGCCGGGCGCCTGGCGAATGAAAAACTGTTTTTT. It translates to CSVAGRLANEKLFF. V gene TRBV29-1 combines with J gene TRBJ1-4; D gene unclear. V gave up 6 bases and J gave up 5 bases, with 16 bases separating them. This CDR3 is built from 14 residues. The germline CDR1 and CDR2 sequences are SQVTM and ANQGSEA.

V gene TRBV30 combines with J gene TRBJ2-7; D tentatively fits TRBD1 or TRBD2 (5 bases each). V lost 1 base to trimming and J lost 3 bases, with 13 bases between them. Germline V gene lookup returns CDR1 GTSNPN and CDR2 SVGIG (reference sequence). The CDR3 runs to 14 residues. CDR3 DNA sequence: TGTGCCTGGAGTGCGGGGCAGAGCGGCTACGAGCAGTACTTC. Translation: CAWSAGQSGYEQYF.

The sample holds a few counts of this clone. V is TRBV6-6 and J is TRBJ1-6; D may be TRBD1 (5 bases). This CDR3 has 16 amino acids. Trimming stripped 1 base from V and 9 bases from J, with 16 bases between. The germline gives CDR1 MNHNY, CDR2 SVGAGI (reference sequence). The CDR3 DNA is TGTGCCAGCAGTTACTACGACAGTCCGGGGGGTTCACCCCTCCACTTT. This gives the protein CASSYYDSPGGSPLHF.

This clone appeared a few times. The chain uses TRBV25-1 and TRBJ1-2; D gene unclear. Germline CDR1 reads MGHDK; CDR2 reads SYGVNS. V lost 1 base to trimming and J lost 8 bases, with 8 bases between them. The CDR3 spans 12 residues. In DNA form, the CDR3 reads TGTGCCAGCAGTGAATGGGATCGGGGCTACACCTTC. This gives the protein CASSEWDRGYTF.

In this sample, this clone turned up a few times. The J gene is TRBJ1-5, the V gene TRBV10-3, with 8 bases matching TRBD1. With V trimmed by 10 bases and J by 6 bases, 5 bases remained unmatched. CDR1 is ENHRY, CDR2 SYGVKD, per germline. CDR3 size: 12 residues. The CDR3 loop is CASGQGGQPQHF. In DNA form, the CDR3 reads TGTGCCAGCGGACAGGGTGGTCAGCCCCAGCATTTT.

This clone was picked up a small number of times. The chain joins TRBV7-9 to TRBJ1-2; D is perhaps TRBD1 (6 bases). In germline, CDR1 is SEHNR, CDR2 FQNEAQ (reference sequence). V was shortened by 0 bases and J by 3 bases, with 11 bases between the two germline ends. The CDR3 is 15 amino acids. Here the CDR3 reads CASSLARAGDYGYTF. CDR3 nucleotide sequence: TGTGCCAGCAGCTTAGCTAGGGCAGGGGACTATGGCTACACCTTC.

This clone occurred a few times. This sequence joins TRBV27 and TRBJ1-6; 8 nucleotides align to TRBD1. V shed 2 bases, J shed 9 bases, and the junction held 3 bases outside the gene matches. CDR1 and CDR2 from the germline V gene are MNHEY and SMNVEV (reference sequence). This CDR3 has 14 amino acids. The CDR3 DNA is TGTGCCAGCAGTTTAAAACAGGGGGGTTCACCCCTCCACTTT. This codes for CASSLKQGGSPLHF.

This clone was seen more than once but under ten times. CDR3 loop: CASSLAGMRETQYF. In DNA, the CDR3 is TGTGCCAGCAGCTTAGCAGGGATGAGGGAGACCCAGTACTTC. The chain has TRBV7-2 and TRBJ2-5, with D uncertain. The germline V gene encodes CDR1 SGHTA and CDR2 FQGNSA. V was shortened by 0 bases and J by 5 bases, with 10 bases between the two germline ends. The CDR3 spans 14 residues.

This clone was found a few times. This CDR3 is also generated by other DNA sequences in the sample. The chain employs TRBV7-9 and TRBJ1-5; D unresolved. Per germline, CDR1 SEHNR and CDR2 FQNEAQ (reference sequence). V lost 6 bases and J lost 5, with 11 bases in between. The CDR3 spans 13 residues. The CDR3 is CASSLARDQPQHF. For the CDR3, the DNA is TGTGCCAGCAGTCTGGCCCGGGATCAGCCCCAGCATTTT. Drawing the rest from reference TRBV7-9 and TRBJ1-5, the complete variable domain is DTGVSQNPRHKITKRGQNVTFRCDPISEHNRLYWYRQTLGQGPEFLTYFQNEAQLEKSRLLSDRFSAERPKGSFSTLEIQRTEQGDSAMYLCASSLARDQPQHFGDGTRLSIL.

This clone showed up just a few times. The rearrangement uses TRBV2 and TRBJ1-2, with D possibly matching TRBD1 (6 bases). Trimming pared 1 base from V and 7 bases from J, leaving 7 bases between. The CDR3 sequence is 12 residues long. CDR1 is SNHLY, CDR2 FYNNEI, per germline. The CDR3 is CASSEEGGGYTF. The CDR3 coding sequence is TGTGCCAGCAGTGAAGAGGGGGGTGGCTACACCTTC.

This clone was detected only a few times. The V call is TRBV4-3, the J call TRBJ2-6; D remains ambiguous. The CDR3 loop spans 14 amino acids. The V end was cut by 0 bases, the J end by 4 bases, with 4 bases between. Germline lookup yields CDR1 LGHNA and CDR2 YSLEER. The DNA for the CDR3 is TGCGCCAGCAGCCAAGATCACGGGGCCAACGTCCTGACTTTC. Encoded protein: CASSQDHGANVLTF.

Of note for this clone: This same CDR3 is encoded by further DNA sequences in the sample. The chain carries TRBV5-1 and TRBJ2-7; TRBD1 is a possible D gene (5 bases). Germline CDR1 reads SGHRS; CDR2 reads YFSETQ. The CDR3 is 14 amino acids. The ends were cut back, 0 bases at V and 2 bases at J, with 9 bases in the middle. In nucleotides, the CDR3 is TGCGCCAGCAGCTTGGGTAGGGGCCCCTACGAGCAGTACTTC. Encoded protein: CASSLGRGPYEQYF.

This clone was recorded a few times. The V call is TRBV9, the J call TRBJ2-3; either TRBD1 or TRBD2 may supply D (6 bases each). CDR3 size: 15 residues. The germline V gene has CDR1 SGDLS and CDR2 YYNGEE. V was cut by 3 bases and J by 5 bases, with 16 bases left in between. The CDR3 region has the DNA TGTGCCAGCAGCGCCAGACAGGCGGAGGGAGATACGCAGTATTTT. Translating it yields CASSARQAEGDTQYF.

This clone appeared a few times. The V gene is TRBV23-1, the J gene TRBJ1-5, with 10 bases identical to TRBD1. TRBV23-1 is treated as an ORF (open reading frame) with a function not yet certain. The J segment lost 6 bases and the V segment lost 3 bases, leaving 20 bases of the junction unmatched. The length of the CDR3 is 20 residues. The CDR3 loop reads CASSHPRGDRGPPVGQPQHF. DNA for the CDR3: TGCGCCAGCAGTCATCCGAGGGGGGACAGGGGCCCCCCTGTGGGTCAGCCCCAGCATTTT.

This chain uses TRBV7-2 with TRBJ2-5, with 16 nucleotides matching TRBD2. This CDR3 spans 17 amino acids. Unmatched junction bases numbered 4, after V lost 4 bases and J lost 2 bases. Germline V lookup: CDR1 SGHTA, CDR2 FQGNSA. This chain's CDR3 is CASSSGLAGGQQETQYF. The CDR3 DNA follows: TGTGCCAGCAGCTCGGGACTAGCGGGGGGGCAACAAGAGACCCAGTACTTC.

The chain couples TRBV30 to TRBJ2-3; 12 bases fit TRBD1. CDR1 GTSNPN and CDR2 SVGIG come from the germline V gene (reference sequence). V shed 2 bases and J 4 bases; nucleotides not matched to a gene: 10. The length of the CDR3 is 17 residues. In nucleotides, the CDR3 is TGTGCCTGGAGTATTATTACCGGGACAGGGGGCCCAGATACGCAGTATTTT. Protein: CAWSIITGTGGPDTQYF.

This chain links TRBV30 with TRBJ1-5; 8 bases agree with TRBD1. This CDR3 is 13 amino acids long. V was pared by 5 bases and J by 9 bases, with 9 bases of the junction left unmatched. Germline CDR1 reads GTSNPN; CDR2 reads SVGIG (reference sequence). The CDR3 sequence: CAWGDRLRGPQHF. The CDR3 region has the DNA TGTGCCTGGGGGGACAGGTTGAGGGGGCCCCAGCATTTT.

V and J are TRBV7-2 and TRBJ2-1, with D perhaps TRBD2 (5 bases). V was trimmed by 5 bases and J by 5 bases, leaving 13 bases between them. This CDR3 spans 14 amino acids. Germline values: CDR1 SGHTA, CDR2 FQGNSA. This CDR3 reads CASSPYGVHNEQFF. DNA of the CDR3: TGTGCCAGCAGCCCGTACGGGGTACACAATGAGCAGTTCTTC. Full variable domain (remainder filled in from reference TRBV7-2 and TRBJ2-1): GAGVSQSPSNKVTEKGKDVELRCDPISGHTALYWYRQSLGQGLEFLIYFQGNSAPDKSGLPSDRFSAERTGGSVSTLTIQRTQQEDSAVYLCASSPYGVHNEQFFGPGTRLTVL.

This clone showed up just a few times. This chain connects TRBV19 to TRBJ2-6; 14 bases fit TRBD2. V shed 11 bases, J shed 4 bases, and the junction held 4 bases outside the gene matches. This CDR3 spans 15 amino acids. In germline, CDR1 is LNHDA, CDR2 SQIVND (reference sequence). The CDR3 region is CASGLAGDGANVLTF. Here the CDR3 DNA reads TGTGCCTCGGGACTAGCGGGGGACGGGGCCAACGTCCTGACTTTC.

CDR3 DNA sequence: TGTGCCAGCAGTTTGGATGGAAGGGTCAATCAGCCCCAGCATTTT. Translating it yields CASSLDGRVNQPQHF. The chain uses TRBV27 and TRBJ1-5, with D unclear. Trimming left V 3 bases short and J 3 bases short, with 12 bases between. In germline, CDR1 is MNHEY, CDR2 SMNVEV (reference sequence). The CDR3 spans 15 residues.

The chain combines TRBV7-9 with TRBJ2-5, with D perhaps assigned TRBD1 or TRBD2 (5 bases each). Germline CDR1 is SEHNR and CDR2 is FQNEAQ (reference sequence). There are 15 residues in the CDR3. Trimming shortened V by 2 bases and J by 4 bases, and 14 bases separated the two germline ends. Written as DNA, the CDR3 is TGTGCCAGCAGCTTAAGGTCACCAGGGAGAGAGACCCAGTACTTC. Translated: CASSLRSPGRETQYF.